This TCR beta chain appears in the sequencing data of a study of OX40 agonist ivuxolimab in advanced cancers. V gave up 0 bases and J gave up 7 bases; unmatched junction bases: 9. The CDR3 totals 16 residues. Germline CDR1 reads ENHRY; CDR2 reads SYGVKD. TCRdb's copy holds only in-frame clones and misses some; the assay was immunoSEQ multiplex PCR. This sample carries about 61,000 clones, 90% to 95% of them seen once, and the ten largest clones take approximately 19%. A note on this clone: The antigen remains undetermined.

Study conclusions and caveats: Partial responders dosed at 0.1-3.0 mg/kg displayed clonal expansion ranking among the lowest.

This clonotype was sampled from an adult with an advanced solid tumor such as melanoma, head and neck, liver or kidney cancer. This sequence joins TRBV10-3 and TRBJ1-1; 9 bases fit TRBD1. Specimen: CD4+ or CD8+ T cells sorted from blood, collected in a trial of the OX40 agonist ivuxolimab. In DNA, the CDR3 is TGTGCCATCAGTGAGTCCTCATCCGGGACAGGGTATGAAGCTTTCTTT. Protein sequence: CAISESSSGTGYEAFF.